This is a list of T cell receptor beta chains from one sample in a study of blood T cell repertoires in COVID-19. Libraries were prepared by immunoSEQ multiplex PCR; TCRdb keeps only in-frame clonotypes and omits some of them. The data contain approximately 41,000 clones, approximately 80% of them singletons. Sequences were obtained from peripheral blood. Receptor source: a woman of 80 years or more with acute or convalescent COVID-19. CDR3s include the opening cysteine and the closing phenylalanine or tryptophan. The D gene is left open where the match is weak. Size tells how often a clone was seen (once, few, many) or the class of an expanded clone, and some rows leave it out.

v_gene	j_gene	abundance	d_gene	CDR3nt	CDR3aa
TRBV7-6	TRBJ1-1	NA	NA	TGTGCCAGCAGCTTAAGCGGGAACACTGAAGCTTTCTTT	CASSLSGNTEAFF
TRBV27	TRBJ2-3	few	NA	TGTGCCAGCAGTCCTCGGGGTACTAGCACAGATACGCAGTATTTT	CASSPRGTSTDTQYF
TRBV11-3	TRBJ2-5	NA	NA	TGTGCCAGCAGCTCTGACAGTAGCTTTCAAGAGACCCAGTACTTC	CASSSDSSFQETQYF
TRBV13	TRBJ1-3	NA	NA	TGTGCCAGCAGCTCTGGGGGGGCTGGAAACACCATATATTTT	CASSSGGAGNTIYF
TRBV6-1	TRBJ1-6	NA	NA	TGTGCCAGCAGTGAAGAGCGGCCCTATAATTCACCCCTCCACTTT	CASSEERPYNSPLHF
TRBV11-3	TRBJ1-6	once	TRBD1	TGTGCCAGCAGCTTACGACAGGGCCAAAATTCACCCCTCCACTTT	CASSLRQGQNSPLHF
TRBV4-3	TRBJ1-5	NA	NA	TGCGCCAGCAGCCAAGGCTTCGAAGCGAGTCAGCCCCAGCATTTT	CASSQGFEASQPQHF
TRBV5-1	TRBJ2-7	NA	TRBD2	TGCGCCAGCAGCTTGACTAGCGGGGGGGTCTCCTACGAGCAGTACTTC	CASSLTSGGVSYEQYF
TRBV6-5	TRBJ1-6	NA	NA	TGTGCCAGCAGTATCCGGAGCGGTGATCCCCTCCACTTT	CASSIRSGDPLHF
TRBV5-1	TRBJ2-5	NA	NA	TGCGCCAGCGGATCTGGGGGGGGCAACCAAGAGACCCAGTACTTC	CASGSGGGNQETQYF
TRBV7-9	TRBJ2-2	NA	NA	TGTGCCAGCAGCTTGGGGAGGCCCGGGGAGCTGTTTTTT	CASSLGRPGELFF
TRBV7-9	TRBJ1-1	once	TRBD1	TGTGCCAGCAGCGTGGGACAGGCGAACACTGAAGCTTTCTTT	CASSVGQANTEAFF
TRBV5-1	TRBJ1-1	NA	NA	TGCGCCAGCAGCTTGGATGGGTCAGGGTGGAACACTGAAGCTTTCTTT	CASSLDGSGWNTEAFF
TRBV2	TRBJ2-7	NA	NA	TGTGCCAGCAGGGAGTGGGCGGACACCGGTTCCTACGAGCAGTACTTC	CASREWADTGSYEQYF
TRBV30	TRBJ1-3	NA	TRBD1	TGTGCCTGGAACCGGGAGGGGGCAGATGGAAACACCATATATTTT	CAWNREGADGNTIYF
TRBV7-8	TRBJ2-3	NA	NA	TGTGCCAGCAGCTTAGGGTCCATCCAGACAGGCTCCTCTAGCACAGATACGCAGTATTTT	CASSLGSIQTGSSSTDTQYF
TRBV21-1	TRBJ1-2	NA	NA	TGTGCCAGCAGCAACTGGGGACAGCATCATAACTATGGCTACACCTTC	CASSNWGQHHNYGYTF
TRBV28	TRBJ1-2	NA	NA	TGTGCCAGCAGTTTTGCACAGGGCTATGGCTACACCTTC	CASSFAQGYGYTF
TRBV5-4	TRBJ2-2	NA	NA	TGTGCCAGCAGCCCCCGCCAGGCCGGGGAGCTGTTTTTT	CASSPRQAGELFF
TRBV7-2	TRBJ1-5	NA	TRBD1	TGTGCCAGCAGCCAAACAGGGGACCAGCCCCAGCATTTT	CASSQTGDQPQHF
TRBV10-3	TRBJ1-5	NA	TRBD1	TGTGCCATCAGTGAGCCCACAGGGGGCCAAAATCAGCCCCAGCATTTT	CAISEPTGGQNQPQHF
TRBV6-6	TRBJ2-3	once	TRBD1	TGTGCCAGCAGTTACCAGGGGGGCACAGATACGCAGTATTTT	CASSYQGGTDTQYF